Shown below are 22 T cell receptor beta chains from a single sample sequenced in a study of T-cell memory formation after mild COVID-19. Each CDR3 protein is one row after TCRdb ran MiXCR on the 5' RACE reads. The data show 30,000 to 40,000 distinct CDR3 sequences, approximately 10% seen once. The sequenced sample was PBMCs or a T cell subset sorted from them (not recorded which). The receptors stem from a man in his late teens or twenties who had mild COVID-19 (a few samples of this study predate the infection). Cell type and time point are not known.

This chain connects TRBV5-1 to TRBJ2-1, with D hard to call. The germline gives CDR1 SGHRS, CDR2 YFSETQ. V was clipped by 6 bases and J by 0 bases, with 4 bases between them. CDR3 length: 12 residues. As DNA, the CDR3 is TGCGCCAGCATCCTCTCCTACAATGAGCAGTTCTTC. Protein sequence: CASILSYNEQFF.

Ten or more counts support this clonotype. V and J are TRBV28 and TRBJ2-5; D unclear. Germline loops: CDR1 MDHEN, CDR2 SYDVKM. The V gene lost 8 bases and the J gene lost 2 bases, with 12 bases spanning the gap. CDR3 length: 13 residues. This CDR3 is CASRPALQETQYF. The DNA for the CDR3 is TGTGCCAGCCGGCCAGCCTTACAAGAGACCCAGTACTTC.

This clonotype was counted many times. The chain employs TRBV10-3 and TRBJ2-1; no reliable D call. Trimming took off 0 bases at V and 1 base at J, with 10 bases between the two ends. Germline V gives CDR1 ENHRY, CDR2 SYGVKD. CDR3 length: 16 residues. CDR3 nucleotide sequence: TGTGCCATCAGTGAGTCGTTGGGGTCGTCCTACAATGAGCAGTTCTTC. The encoded protein is CAISESLGSSYNEQFF.

This clonotype was detected ten times or more. The chain combines TRBV20-1 with TRBJ2-5, with TRBD2 as a possible D gene (5 bases). Germline-derived CDR1 and CDR2 are DFQATT and SNEGSKA (reference sequence). CDR3 length: 13 residues. Trimming shortened V by 3 bases and J by 6 bases, and 14 bases separated the two germline ends. CDR3: CSARAGNEKTQYF. CDR3 nucleotides: TGCAGTGCTAGGGCCGGGAACGAAAAGACCCAGTACTTC.

This clonotype was found many times. The chain uses TRBV7-2 and TRBJ1-1; D call uncertain. This CDR3 region has 13 residues. V was clipped by 4 bases and J by 4 bases, with 10 bases between them. Per the germline V gene, CDR1 is SGHTA and CDR2 is FQGNSA. CDR3: CASSSGMITEAFF. The DNA of the CDR3 is TGTGCCAGCAGCTCCGGGATGATCACTGAAGCTTTCTTT.

This clonotype has at least ten counts. The chain is built from TRBV4-2 and TRBJ1-5; 7 nucleotides match TRBD1. CDR3 length: 16 residues. With V trimmed by 1 base and J by 9 bases, 12 bases remained unmatched. Germline values: CDR1 LGHNA, CDR2 YNFKEQ. Written as DNA, the CDR3 is TGTGCCAGCAGCCAAGTTATGGGTAAACAGGGGCTGCCCCAGCATTTT. Residues: CASSQVMGKQGLPQHF.

This clonotype was counted many times. V and J are TRBV20-1 and TRBJ2-7, with 8 bases aligning to TRBD1. This CDR3 comprises 15 residues. The V gene end was trimmed by 5 bases and the J gene end by 3 bases; junction bases not matched to a gene: 12. The V gene's germline CDR1 is DFQATT and CDR2 SNEGSKA (reference sequence). For the CDR3, the DNA is TGCAGTGCTTTACCCGAGGACAGGGCCTACTACGAGCAGTACTTC. Protein sequence: CSALPEDRAYYEQYF.

This clonotype was seen repeatedly, ten times or more. The chain combines TRBV20-1 with TRBJ1-6; D ambiguous. The CDR3 length is 13 residues. V lost 0 bases to trimming and J lost 14 bases, with 14 bases between them. In germline, CDR1 is DFQATT, CDR2 SNEGSKA (reference sequence). CDR3 sequence reads: CSARDSQILTLHF. CDR3 nucleotide sequence: TGCAGTGCTAGAGACAGTCAAATTCTTACCCTCCACTTT.

At least ten counts were recorded for this clonotype. The rearrangement uses TRBV28 and TRBJ1-5; tentatively, D is TRBD1 (5 bases). The CDR3 has 12 residues. Germline V CDR1 and CDR2: MDHEN, SYDVKM. With 7 bases removed from V and 9 bases from J, the gap between germline ends came to 13 bases. CDR3 nucleotides: TGTGCCAGCACCTCGGGGGGGTTGCCCCAGCATTTT. Encoded protein: CASTSGGLPQHF.

This clonotype was recorded many times. This chain joins TRBV7-9 and TRBJ2-4, with 9 bases lining up with TRBD2. The CDR3 spans 16 residues. CDR1 is SEHNR and CDR2 is FQNEAQ in the germline V gene (reference sequence). V was clipped by 5 bases and J by 0 bases; unmatched bases: 5. The CDR3 sequence is CASSASGGLAKNIQYF. The CDR3, as DNA: TGTGCCAGCAGCGCCAGCGGGGGGCTAGCCAAAAACATTCAGTACTTC.

This clonotype was recorded many times. In DNA form, the CDR3 reads TGTGCCAGCAGCTTATACAGGAACACCGGGGAGCTGTTTTTT. It yields the protein CASSLYRNTGELFF. The V and J genes are TRBV7-8 and TRBJ2-2; no reliable D call. The V gene lost 2 bases and the J gene lost 1 base, with 5 bases spanning the gap. The CDR3 extends over 14 amino acids. Germline loops: CDR1 SGHVS, CDR2 FQNEAQ.

The V gene is TRBV3-1, the J gene TRBJ1-1; 7 bases align to TRBD1. There are 15 residues in the CDR3. Germline CDR1 reads LGHDT; CDR2 reads YNNKEL (reference sequence). With 0 bases clipped from V and 3 bases from J, the junction kept 4 bases outside the gene matches. CDR3 region: CASSQDVGGYTEAFF. Here the CDR3 DNA reads TGTGCCAGCAGCCAAGATGTAGGGGGCTACACTGAAGCTTTCTTT.

This clonotype was seen many times. The chain recombines TRBV7-2 with TRBJ2-3, with 7 nucleotides matching TRBD1. CDR3 length: 13 residues. The V segment lost 5 bases and the J segment 6 bases; nucleotides outside the gene matches: 5. The germline gives CDR1 SGHTA, CDR2 FQGNSA. The CDR3 DNA is TGTGCCAGCAGCCGCGACAGGGACGATACGCAGTATTTT. This codes for CASSRDRDDTQYF.

This clonotype was detected many times. The chain is built from TRBV29-1 and TRBJ2-7, with D tentatively TRBD1 or TRBD2 (5 bases each). The CDR3 is 12 amino acids. CDR1 SQVTM and CDR2 ANQGSEA come from the germline V gene. CDR3 in DNA: TGCACCGTCAGAGGGGATCCCTACGAGCAGTACGTC. This translates into CTVRGDPYEQYV.

This clonotype was seen ten or more times. The chain links TRBV7-2 to TRBJ2-5, with 11 positions matching TRBD2. Germline lookup yields CDR1 SGHTA and CDR2 FQGNSA. The V segment lost 2 bases and the J segment 5 bases; nucleotides outside the gene matches: 4. The CDR3 totals 15 residues. The chain's CDR3 is CASSLPLAGVETQYF. DNA of the CDR3: TGTGCCAGCAGCTTACCACTAGCGGGGGTGGAGACCCAGTACTTC.

Remarks on this clonotype: This may be a read error: a much more frequent sequence differs by one nucleotide. This chain joins TRBV4-3 and TRBJ2-7, with D maybe TRBD2 (5 bases). CDR1 is LGHNA, CDR2 YSLEER, per germline. CDR3 length: 16 amino acids. Trimming removed 3 bases at V and 1 base at J, with 16 bases between. The CDR3 reads CASSHGVGKTSYEQYF. DNA for the CDR3: TGCGCCAGCAGCCACGGGGTAGGCAAGACATCCTACGAGCAGTACTTC.

This clonotype was observed at least ten times. V and J are TRBV7-2 and TRBJ1-3; the match to TRBD1 covers 9 bases. Germline V gene lookup returns CDR1 SGHTA and CDR2 FQGNSA. The CDR3 is made up of 15 amino acids. With V trimmed by 5 bases and J by 4 bases, 6 bases remained unmatched. The CDR3 nucleotides read TGTGCCAGCAGCCCGAGGACAGGGGAGGGAAACACCATATATTTT. This sequence encodes CASSPRTGEGNTIYF.

This clonotype was detected many times. This chain connects TRBV20-1 to TRBJ2-1; D may be TRBD2 (6 bases). Germline CDR1 is DFQATT and CDR2 is SNEGSKA (reference sequence). Trimming cost V 5 bases and J 0 bases, with 17 bases left between them. The CDR3 is 16 residues long. The CDR3 loop is CSALDSGLPSYNEQFF. In DNA, the CDR3 is TGCAGTGCTTTAGATTCGGGACTCCCCTCCTACAATGAGCAGTTCTTC.

This clonotype occurred many times. The CDR3 spells CASRPSGGDGYTF. For the CDR3, the DNA is TGTGCCAGCAGGCCTTCCGGTGGGGATGGCTACACCTTC. The gene calls are TRBV6-5 and TRBJ1-2; D is unresolved. There are 13 residues in the CDR3. V lost 6 bases and J lost 6, with 14 bases in between. The germline gives CDR1 MNHEY, CDR2 SVGAGI.

This chain joins TRBV25-1 and TRBJ2-1, with unresolved D. This CDR3 has 14 residues. Germline CDR1 is MGHDK and CDR2 is SYGVNS. The V and J ends lost 5 bases and 3 bases respectively, with 11 bases between them. CDR3 nucleotide sequence: TGTGCCAGCAGTCAGTCCGACTTCTACAATGAGCAGTTCTTC. As protein: CASSQSDFYNEQFF.

This clonotype was counted at least ten times. V gene TRBV12-3 or TRBV12-4 combines with J gene TRBJ2-1, with D maybe TRBD2 (6 bases). V was cut by 4 bases and J by 3 bases, with 10 bases left in between. The CDR3 loop spans 14 amino acids. CDR3: CASSSGTYYNEQFF. DNA of the CDR3: TGTGCCAGCAGTTCGGGGACTTACTACAATGAGCAGTTCTTC.

Ten or more counts support this clonotype. V gene TRBV7-3 combines with J gene TRBJ2-7; D unclear. The CDR3 spans 12 residues. Germline V gives CDR1 SGHTA, CDR2 FQGTGA. Trimming pared 2 bases from V and 7 bases from J, leaving 9 bases between. CDR3 nucleotide sequence: TGTGCCAGCAGCTTAGAGGTGGAAGAGCAGTACTTC. Residues: CASSLEVEEQYF. Complete variable domain (other parts from reference TRBV7-3 and TRBJ2-7): GAGVSQTPSNKVTEKGKYVELRCDPISGHTALYWYRQSLGQGPEFLIYFQGTGAADDSGLPNDRFFAVRPEGSVSTLKIQRTERGDSAVYLCASSLEVEEQYFGPGTRLTVT.